The 9 T cell receptor beta chains given below trace back to one sample, sequenced in a study of Ad26.COV2.S vaccination and SARS-CoV-2 variants. The method was immunoSEQ multiplex PCR; TCRdb's version includes in-frame clones alone and lacks a portion of them. This sample yields roughly 240,000 clones, of which 88% are seen a single time; roughly 10% belongs to the top ten. Treatment denoted: roughly 18 received Ad26.COV2.S at low or high dose, single or two shots; 5 received placebo; per-sample allocation not given. Sampling happened 63 days after the first vaccine or placebo injection. This specimen was peripheral blood, taken in a trial of Ad26.COV2.S vaccine versus placebo. The receptors derive from a person between 18 and 59 years old who received the Ad26.COV2.S COVID-19 vaccine or a placebo.

The V call is TRBV7-9, the J call TRBJ1-6; TRBD1 matches 8 bases. V trimming: 5 bases; J trimming: 7 bases; junction bases outside the gene matches: 7. The germline V gene has CDR1 SEHNR and CDR2 FQNEAQ (reference sequence). The CDR3 runs 15 residues. CDR3 DNA: TGTGCCAGCAGCCCTCCCGGACAGGGCAATTCACCCCTCCACTTT. This gives the protein CASSPPGQGNSPLHF. The full variable domain, its missing parts supplied by reference TRBV7-9 and TRBJ1-6, is DTGVSQNPRHKITKRGQNVTFRCDPISEHNRLYWYRQTLGQGPEFLTYFQNEAQLEKSRLLSDRFSAERPKGSFSTLEIQRTEQGDSAMYLCASSPPGQGNSPLHFGNGTRLTVT.

The chain combines TRBV7-8 with TRBJ2-7, with 11 nucleotides matching TRBD2. The V and J ends lost 1 base and 2 bases, in that order; junction bases with no gene match: 13. This CDR3 contains 19 residues. Germline V gene sequence: CDR1 SGHVS, CDR2 FQNEAQ. For the CDR3, the DNA is TGTGCCAGCAGCTTAGGCCGGGTACCTAGCGGGGGGCCCACCTACGAGCAGTACTTC. Encoded protein: CASSLGRVPSGGPTYEQYF.

The chain links TRBV6-1 to TRBJ2-7; 8 bases are a match to TRBD1. With V trimmed by 3 bases and J by 6 bases, 1 base remained unmatched. Looked up from germline, CDR1 is MNHNS and CDR2 is SASEGT. The CDR3 extends over 12 amino acids. The CDR3 here is CASSDRGLEQYF. Written as DNA, the CDR3 is TGTGCCAGCAGTGACAGGGGGCTCGAGCAGTACTTC.

The rearrangement joins TRBV6-6 to TRBJ1-5; maybe TRBD1 (5 bases). Germline lookup yields CDR1 MNHNY and CDR2 SVGAGI (reference sequence). The CDR3 is 13 residues long. V was clipped by 7 bases and J by 5 bases, with 12 bases between them. CDR3 DNA sequence: TGTGCCAGCACCCCTTGGGGGGATCAGCCCCAGCATTTT. Its protein product is CASTPWGDQPQHF.

This clone has a count of ten or more. Other nucleotide sequences in the sample specify the same CDR3. The rearrangement joins TRBV4-3 to TRBJ2-2, with 11 nucleotides matching TRBD2. Per germline, CDR1 LGHNA and CDR2 YSLEER. The CDR3 length is 17 residues. Trimming cost V 1 base and J 5 bases; bases outside gene matches: 6. The chain's CDR3 is CASSQGARLAGTGELFF. The CDR3, as DNA: TGCGCCAGCAGCCAAGGAGCGAGACTAGCGGGGACCGGGGAGCTGTTTTTT.

This sequence joins TRBV7-9 and TRBJ2-3; D gene ambiguous. This CDR3 comprises 13 residues. The V and J ends lost 4 bases and 5 bases respectively, with 10 bases between them. Germline CDR1 is SEHNR and CDR2 is FQNEAQ (reference sequence). CDR3 sequence: CASSYPRGDTQYF. The DNA of the CDR3 is TGTGCCAGCAGCTACCCGCGCGGAGATACGCAGTATTTT.

Only one count was recorded for this clone. The chain links TRBV28 to TRBJ2-5; the D is unclear. Germline loops: CDR1 MDHEN, CDR2 SYDVKM. V was cut by 9 bases and J by 5 bases, with 10 bases left in between. The CDR3 length is 11 residues. CDR3 residues: CASRTGETQYF. In DNA, the CDR3 is TGTGCCAGTAGAACCGGGGAGACCCAGTACTTC.

This chain uses TRBV28 with TRBJ1-2; D may be TRBD1 (6 bases). From germline, CDR1 is MDHEN and CDR2 SYDVKM. Deletions cut 6 bases from V and 3 bases from J, with 11 bases between. The CDR3 spans 13 residues. CDR3 DNA sequence: TGTGCCAGCAGGGACAGACAGTACTATGGCTACACCTTC. Translated: CASRDRQYYGYTF.

This chain joins TRBV7-9 and TRBJ2-1; 11 bases are shared with TRBD1. Germline V gene sequence: CDR1 SEHNR, CDR2 FQNEAQ (reference sequence). This CDR3 contains 14 residues. With 9 bases clipped from V and 8 bases from J, the junction kept 9 bases outside the gene matches. CDR3 amino acids: CASSRDRGEDEQFF. In nucleotides, the CDR3 is TGTGCCAGTTCCCGGGACAGGGGGGAGGATGAGCAGTTCTTC.